This T cell receptor beta chain was observed in a study of graft-versus-host responses after intestinal transplantation. Worth noting for this clone: No antigen is known for it.

This CDR3 has 13 amino acids. The ends lost 5 bases at V and 4 bases at J; junction bases unmatched: 5. CDR1 SGHAT and CDR2 FQDESV come from the germline V gene (reference sequence). The assay was immunoSEQ multiplex PCR, and TCRdb's table has in-frame clones only and misses some. The sample shows around 95,000 clones, less than 90% of them seen only once. This rearrangement joins TRBV11-1 to TRBJ2-7, with TRBD2 matching 7 bases. The source material was unstimulated CD4+ T cells sorted from spleen or lymph node cells, sampled before transplant. This TCR was recovered from a human donor who was the organ donor for an intestinal transplant. This CDR3 reads CASSPWRGYEQYF. The CDR3, as DNA: TGTGCCAGCAGCCCATGGCGGGGGTACGAGCAGTACTTC.